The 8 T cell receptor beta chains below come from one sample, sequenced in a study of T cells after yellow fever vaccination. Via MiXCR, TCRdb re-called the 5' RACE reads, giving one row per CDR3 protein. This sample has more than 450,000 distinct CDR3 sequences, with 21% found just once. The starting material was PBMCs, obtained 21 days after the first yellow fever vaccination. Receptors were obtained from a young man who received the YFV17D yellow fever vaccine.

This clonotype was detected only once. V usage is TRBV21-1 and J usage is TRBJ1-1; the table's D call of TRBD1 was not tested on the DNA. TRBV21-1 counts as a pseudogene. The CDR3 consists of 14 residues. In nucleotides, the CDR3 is TGTGCCAGCAGCGGGCGACGGGTGAACACTGAAGCTTTCTTT. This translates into CASSGRRVNTEAFF.

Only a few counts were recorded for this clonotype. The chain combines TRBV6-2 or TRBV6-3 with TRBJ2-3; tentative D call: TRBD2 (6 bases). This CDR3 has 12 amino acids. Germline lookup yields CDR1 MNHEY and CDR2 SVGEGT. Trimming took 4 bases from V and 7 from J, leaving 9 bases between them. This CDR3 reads CASSFAGNTQYF. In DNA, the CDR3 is TGTGCCAGCAGTTTCGCGGGAAATACGCAGTATTTT.

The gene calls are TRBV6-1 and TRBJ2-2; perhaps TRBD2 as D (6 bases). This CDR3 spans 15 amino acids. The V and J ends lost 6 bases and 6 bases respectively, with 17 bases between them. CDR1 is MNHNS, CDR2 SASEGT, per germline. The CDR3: CASRGPGLEAGELFF. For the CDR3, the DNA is TGTGCCAGCAGAGGTCCGGGACTGGAGGCCGGGGAGCTGTTTTTT.

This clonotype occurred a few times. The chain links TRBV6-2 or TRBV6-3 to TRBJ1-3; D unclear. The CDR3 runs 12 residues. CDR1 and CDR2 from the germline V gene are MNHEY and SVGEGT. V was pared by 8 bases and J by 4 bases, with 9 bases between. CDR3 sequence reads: CASGSEGNTIYF. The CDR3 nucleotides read TGTGCCAGCGGGTCTGAAGGAAACACCATATATTTT.

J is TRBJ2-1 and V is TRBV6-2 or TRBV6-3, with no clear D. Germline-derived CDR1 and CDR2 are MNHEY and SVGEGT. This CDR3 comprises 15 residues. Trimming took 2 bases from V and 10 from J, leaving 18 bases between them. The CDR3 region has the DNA TGTGCCAGCAGTTACCTTACGATGGGGATGGGAGAGCAGTTCTTC. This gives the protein CASSYLTMGMGEQFF.

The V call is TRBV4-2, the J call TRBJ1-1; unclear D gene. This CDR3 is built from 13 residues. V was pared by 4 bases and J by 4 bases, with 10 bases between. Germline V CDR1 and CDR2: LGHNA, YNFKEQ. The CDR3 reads CASSPGVATEAFF. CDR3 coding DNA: TGTGCCAGCAGCCCTGGGGTCGCCACTGAAGCTTTCTTT.

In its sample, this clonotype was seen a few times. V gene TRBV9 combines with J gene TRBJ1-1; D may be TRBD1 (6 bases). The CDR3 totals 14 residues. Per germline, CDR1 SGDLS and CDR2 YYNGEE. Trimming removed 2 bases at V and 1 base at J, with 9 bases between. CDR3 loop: CASSVGGQNTEAFF. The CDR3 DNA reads TGTGCCAGCAGCGTGGGGGGACAGAACACTGAAGCTTTCTTT.

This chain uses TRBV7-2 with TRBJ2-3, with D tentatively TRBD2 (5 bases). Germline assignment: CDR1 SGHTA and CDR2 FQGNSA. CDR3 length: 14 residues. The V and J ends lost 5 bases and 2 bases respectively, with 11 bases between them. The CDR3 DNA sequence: TGTGCCAGCAGCGCTACCGGGGACACAGATACGCAGTATTTT. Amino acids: CASSATGDTDTQYF.